The 23 T cell receptor beta chains below come from one sample, sequenced in a study of blood T cell repertoires in COVID-19. Some clones are missing from TCRdb's copy, which holds only in-frame ones; the method was immunoSEQ multiplex PCR. Counted here are fewer than 500,000 clones, around 88% occurring once; the ten biggest clones make up roughly 4.3%. Sequenced material: peripheral blood. These receptor sequences come from a woman under 40 with acute or convalescent COVID-19.

The chain recombines TRBV4-1 with TRBJ1-2, with D maybe TRBD1 (6 bases). This CDR3 region has 15 residues. Per germline, CDR1 MGHRA and CDR2 YSYEKL. The ends were cut back, 4 bases at V and 8 bases at J, with 20 bases in the middle. DNA of the CDR3: TGCGCCAGCAGCCGCCCCGGGGAGGGACATGGAGGCTACACCTTC. Protein sequence: CASSRPGEGHGGYTF.

The chain couples TRBV19 to TRBJ1-2; 7 positions agree with TRBD1. This CDR3 contains 15 residues. Per the germline V gene, CDR1 is LNHDA and CDR2 is SQIVND (reference sequence). With 4 bases clipped from V and 3 bases from J, the junction kept 8 bases outside the gene matches. In DNA, the CDR3 is TGTGCCAGTAGTAGGCCAGGGGGAAGCGACTATGGCTACACCTTC. Translating it yields CASSRPGGSDYGYTF.

This CDR3 reads CASRTRTDPKGYF. CDR3 nucleotides: TGTGCCAGCAGGACCCGGACAGACCCGAAGGGGTACTTC. This chain uses TRBV6-5 with TRBJ2-7, with a weak D call TRBD1 (6 bases). This CDR3 contains 13 residues. With 6 bases removed from V and 12 bases from J, the gap between germline ends came to 21 bases. In germline, CDR1 is MNHEY, CDR2 SVGAGI.

The J gene is TRBJ2-1, the V gene TRBV2, with TRBD1 identical over 8 bases. V was clipped by 10 bases and J by 7 bases; unmatched bases: 9. CDR1 is SNHLY, CDR2 FYNNEI, per germline. The CDR3 runs 13 residues. Here the CDR3 reads CATAGTGRNEQFF. CDR3 in DNA: TGTGCCACCGCCGGGACAGGCAGGAATGAGCAGTTCTTC. The full variable domain, rest sourced from reference TRBV2 and TRBJ2-1, is EPEVTQTPSHQVTQMGQEVILRCVPISNHLYFYWYRQILGQKVEFLVSFYNNEISEKSEIFDDQFSVERPDGSNFTLKIRSTKLEDSAMYFCATAGTGRNEQFFGPGTRLTVL.

Only one count was recorded for this clone. V and J are TRBV7-9 and TRBJ2-2; D not certain. V was clipped by 2 bases and J by 5 bases, with 12 bases between them. The CDR3 runs 15 residues. CDR1 and CDR2 from the germline V gene are SEHNR and FQNEAQ (reference sequence). Here the CDR3 reads CASSLRGVATGELFF. The CDR3 DNA follows: TGTGCCAGCAGCTTACGTGGTGTGGCTACCGGGGAGCTGTTTTTT.

V gene TRBV2 combines with J gene TRBJ2-7; D not resolved. V was trimmed by 2 bases and J by 0 bases, leaving 8 bases between them. There are 14 residues in the CDR3. The germline gives CDR1 SNHLY, CDR2 FYNNEI. The CDR3 sequence is CASSESLGSYEQYF. DNA of the CDR3: TGTGCCAGCAGTGAATCGCTAGGCTCCTACGAGCAGTACTTC.

V usage is TRBV29-1 and J usage is TRBJ2-7; maybe TRBD2 (7 bases). The germline V gene encodes CDR1 SQVTM and CDR2 ANQGSEA. V was trimmed by 3 bases and J by 4 bases, leaving 13 bases between them. The CDR3 has 13 amino acids. In DNA form, the CDR3 reads TGCAGCGTTGAGGGGGCAGCGGGGTACGAGCAGTACTTC. Its protein is CSVEGAAGYEQYF.

This clone was detected once. The gene calls are TRBV2 and TRBJ2-4; TRBD1 might be the D (6 bases). This CDR3 has 11 amino acids. Trimming removed 6 bases at V and 11 bases at J, with 11 bases between. CDR1 SNHLY and CDR2 FYNNEI come from the germline V gene. Here the CDR3 reads CASRGAIFQYF. DNA of the CDR3: TGTGCCAGCAGGGGGGCCATATTTCAGTACTTC.

This chain uses TRBV19 with TRBJ2-1; D gene uncertain. The V and J ends lost 1 base and 6 bases respectively, with 16 bases between them. CDR3 length equals 16 residues. Germline V gene sequence: CDR1 LNHDA, CDR2 SQIVND (reference sequence). CDR3 in amino acids: CASSIGRAPSPNEQFF. The CDR3 DNA follows: TGTGCCAGTAGTATAGGGCGAGCGCCCTCCCCCAATGAGCAGTTCTTC.

This sequence joins TRBV19 and TRBJ1-1; D not resolved. The CDR3 contains 12 residues. Per the germline V gene, CDR1 is LNHDA and CDR2 is SQIVND (reference sequence). Trimming pared 5 bases from V and 7 bases from J, leaving 11 bases between. CDR3 loop: CASSGAGFEAFF. The CDR3 DNA reads TGTGCCAGTAGTGGAGCCGGATTTGAAGCTTTCTTT.

J is TRBJ2-5 and V is TRBV2; tentatively, D is TRBD2 (6 bases). Trimming stripped 9 bases from V and 0 bases from J, with 14 bases between. The CDR3 is made up of 14 amino acids. The germline gives CDR1 SNHLY, CDR2 FYNNEI. The CDR3 region is CASSAGTHQETQYF. The CDR3 DNA reads as TGTGCCAGTAGCGCCGGGACTCACCAAGAGACCCAGTACTTC.

The V and J genes are TRBV7-9 and TRBJ2-7; a possible D gene is TRBD2 (6 bases). Trimming stripped 5 bases from V and 1 base from J, with 9 bases between. The CDR3 contains 13 residues. CDR1 and CDR2 (germline): SEHNR, FQNEAQ (reference sequence). CDR3 loop: CASSQGGSYEQYF. Here the CDR3 DNA reads TGTGCCAGCAGCCAGGGAGGTTCCTACGAGCAGTACTTC.

The rearrangement joins TRBV5-6 to TRBJ2-3; 7 bases map to TRBD2. Germline V gene sequence: CDR1 SGHDT, CDR2 YYEEEE. V was pared by 3 bases and J by 3 bases, with 7 bases of the junction left unmatched. CDR3 size: 15 residues. In nucleotides, the CDR3 is TGTGCCAGCAGCTCACTAGCGTTTGATACAGATACGCAGTATTTT. Translated, it gives CASSSLAFDTDTQYF.

This clone has more than one count but fewer than ten. The chain joins TRBV6-5 to TRBJ1-2; 10 bases line up with TRBD1. Looked up from germline, CDR1 is MNHEY and CDR2 is SVGAGI. This CDR3 has 15 residues. The trim removed 4 bases at V and 3 bases at J, leaving 5 bases unmatched. Written as DNA, the CDR3 is TGTGCCAGCAGTTCCCCGACAGGGGGCCACTATGGCTACACCTTC. This sequence encodes CASSSPTGGHYGYTF.

The chain recombines TRBV3-1 (or the pseudogene TRBV3-2) with TRBJ2-5; a weak D match, TRBD1 (8 bases). The CDR3 runs 17 residues. Germline CDR1 LGHDT, CDR2 YNNKEL (reference sequence). Trimming pared 4 bases from V and 5 bases from J, leaving 23 bases between. CDR3 in DNA: TGTGCCAGCAGCCTGAGCCTCAACAGGGGGGGATGGGAGACCCAGTACTTC. This encodes CASSLSLNRGGWETQYF.

The V call is TRBV14, the J call TRBJ1-1; the D gene is possibly TRBD1 (6 bases). The V end lost 3 bases, the J end lost 5 bases, and 19 bases lay between the germline ends. The CDR3 runs to 16 residues. Germline CDR1 and CDR2: SGHDN and FVKESK. CDR3 DNA: TGTGCCAGCAGCCAGGCCCTCGGGGGGCTGGGGACTGAAGCTTTCTTT. Its protein is CASSQALGGLGTEAFF.

This clone came up a few times. The chain links TRBV30 to TRBJ2-3; D ambiguous. The CDR3 covers 11 residues. CDR1 and CDR2 from the germline V gene are GTSNPN and SVGIG (reference sequence). V was clipped by 8 bases and J by 0 bases, with 6 bases between them. As DNA, the CDR3 is TGTGCCAGGGCAAGCACAGATACGCAGTATTTT. Amino acid sequence: CARASTDTQYF.

The chain links TRBV23-1 to TRBJ2-1, with unresolved D. TRBV23-1 is an ORF, and what it does is uncertain. The CDR3 consists of 14 residues. V dropped 4 bases and J dropped 1 base, with 8 bases sitting between them. Here the CDR3 reads CASSRMESYNEQFF. The DNA for the CDR3 is TGCGCCAGCAGTCGTATGGAGTCCTACAATGAGCAGTTCTTC.

This chain joins TRBV25-1 and TRBJ1-1; TRBD1 matches at 9 bases. V was clipped by 3 bases and J by 10 bases; unmatched bases: 6. In germline, CDR1 is MGHDK, CDR2 SYGVNS. The CDR3 runs 13 residues. The CDR3 sequence is CASSDGTGRSAFF. The CDR3 DNA is TGTGCCAGCAGTGACGGGACAGGGAGGTCAGCTTTCTTT.

The genes are TRBV5-1 and TRBJ1-2; 8 bases fit TRBD1. Germline-derived CDR1 and CDR2 are SGHRS and YFSETQ. The trim removed 0 bases at V and 5 bases at J, leaving 9 bases unmatched. The CDR3 contains 16 residues. The CDR3: CASSLGTGFLRYGYTF. The CDR3 bases are TGCGCCAGCAGCTTGGGGACAGGGTTTTTACGGTATGGCTACACCTTC.

The chain has TRBV5-1 and TRBJ2-7; 9 nucleotides line up with TRBD1. The germline V gene encodes CDR1 SGHRS and CDR2 YFSETQ. This CDR3 comprises 14 residues. The V segment lost 0 bases and the J segment 5 bases; nucleotides outside the gene matches: 3. CDR3 DNA: TGCGCCAGCAGCTTGGGACAGGGGGGTGACGAGCAGTACTTC. This gives the protein CASSLGQGGDEQYF.

The chain employs TRBV6-5 and TRBJ1-2; D ambiguous. The V end lost 6 bases, the J end lost 3 bases, and 17 bases lay between the germline ends. This CDR3 is built from 15 residues. Germline lookup yields CDR1 MNHEY and CDR2 SVGAGI. Written as DNA, the CDR3 is TGTGCCAGCAGCAACACTCGCAGGTGGGACTATGGCTACACCTTC. Protein: CASSNTRRWDYGYTF.

The chain links TRBV30 to TRBJ2-7, with D possibly matching TRBD1 (5 bases). From germline, CDR1 is GTSNPN and CDR2 SVGIG (reference sequence). Trimming took 3 bases from V and 3 from J, leaving 12 bases between them. The CDR3 covers 13 residues. The CDR3, as DNA: TGTGCCTGGAGCCGAAACCAGGGCTACGAGCAGTACTTC. Encoded protein: CAWSRNQGYEQYF.